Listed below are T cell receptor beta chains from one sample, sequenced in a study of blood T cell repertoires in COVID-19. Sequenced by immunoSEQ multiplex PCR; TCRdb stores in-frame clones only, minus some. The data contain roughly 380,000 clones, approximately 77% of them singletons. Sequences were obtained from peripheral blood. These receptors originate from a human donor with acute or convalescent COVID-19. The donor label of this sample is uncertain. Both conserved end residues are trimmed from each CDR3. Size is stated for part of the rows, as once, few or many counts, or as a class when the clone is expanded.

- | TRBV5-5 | ASSTRTGGEKLF
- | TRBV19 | ASSGSGSSGANVLT
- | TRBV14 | ASSLAGHGEKLF
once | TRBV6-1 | ASSEYRQGADYGYT
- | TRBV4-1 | ASSPRVGVGVNQPQH
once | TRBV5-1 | ASSLVTLGEAF
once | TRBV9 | ASSPRDSEWGYT
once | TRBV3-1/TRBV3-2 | ASSQVSGSYEQY
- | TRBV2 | ASSGQGAGNQPQH
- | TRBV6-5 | ASSTVAGRTGELF
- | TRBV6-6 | ASTRGVGTEAF
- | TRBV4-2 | ASSQYTQAQTQETQY
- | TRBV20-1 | SASLSDPNTEAF
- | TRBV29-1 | SGGDRGNNEQF
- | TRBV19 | ASIPRGGLSTEAF
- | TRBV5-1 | ASSLVAGSSGEQY
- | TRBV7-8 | ASSLEVRGRNTEAF
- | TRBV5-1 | ASRLWTSGGLSTDTQY
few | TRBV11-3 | ASSLEGGLYNEQF
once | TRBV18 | ASSETGNTEAF
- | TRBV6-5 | ASSYGGPPGANVLT
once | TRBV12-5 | ASGQGLAGGIDTQY
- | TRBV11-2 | ASSLLVRWSPLH
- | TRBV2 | ASREGEAKNIQY